These T cell receptor beta chains were read from a single sample in a study of blood T cell repertoires in COVID-19. Assay: immunoSEQ multiplex PCR; the TCRdb copy retains only in-frame clones and omits some. The table lists 150,000 to 200,000 clones, roughly 93% of them singletons. The sequenced sample consisted of peripheral blood. All receptors derive from a man younger than 30 with COVID-19, enrolled during active disease. Both conserved end residues are part of each CDR3. Each record gives: J gene, V gene, clone size, D gene, CDR3 DNA, CDR3 protein. A D gene is named only where the DNA matches it firmly. Size is omitted from some rows. Given values are once, few, many or a class for expanded clones.

J: TRBJ1-2
V: TRBV14
size: NA
D: NA
DNA: TGTGCCAGCAGCCAAGATAGTCGGTGGCGGTATGGCTACACCTTC
CDR3: CASSQDSRWRYGYTF

J: TRBJ2-3
V: TRBV9
size: NA
D: NA
DNA: TGTGCCAGCAGCGTAGACGGTGGGAGCGGCACAGATACGCAGTATTTT
CDR3: CASSVDGGSGTDTQYF

J: TRBJ1-2
V: TRBV14
size: NA
D: NA
DNA: TGTGCCAGCAGCCCCGGGAGAGGAGGATATGGCTACACCTTC
CDR3: CASSPGRGGYGYTF

J: TRBJ1-4
V: TRBV2
size: few
D: NA
DNA: TGTGCCAGCAGTGAGCCCGAGACTGAAAAACTGCTTTTT
CDR3: CASSEPETEKLLF

J: TRBJ1-1
V: TRBV5-4
size: NA
D: NA
DNA: TGTGCCAGCAGCTTAAGGCCAGGGAACGCTGAAGCTTTCTTT
CDR3: CASSLRPGNAEAFF

J: TRBJ2-2
V: TRBV9
size: NA
D: TRBD2
DNA: TGTGCCAGCAGCGCATATGGGACTACCTACACCGGGGAGCTGTTTTTT
CDR3: CASSAYGTTYTGELFF

J: TRBJ2-1
V: TRBV5-6
size: NA
D: TRBD2
DNA: TGTGCCAGCGCGAGACTAGCGGTACCTAGCTCCTACAATGAGCAGTTCTTC
CDR3: CASARLAVPSSYNEQFF

J: TRBJ1-2
V: TRBV24-1
size: once
D: NA
DNA: TGTGCCACCAGTGATCAGACAGGCTATGGCTACACCTTC
CDR3: CATSDQTGYGYTF

J: TRBJ1-5
V: TRBV19
size: once
D: NA
DNA: TGTGCCAGTGGACTGTATAGCAATCAGCCCCAGCATTTT
CDR3: CASGLYSNQPQHF

J: TRBJ2-5
V: TRBV13
size: NA
D: TRBD1
DNA: TGTGCCACCGGACAGGGGCGTGGGGAGACCCAGTACTTC
CDR3: CATGQGRGETQYF

J: TRBJ2-3
V: TRBV7-8
size: NA
D: TRBD2
DNA: TGTGCCAGCAGCTTAGTCGCAGGACTAGCGGTAGATACGCAGTATTTT
CDR3: CASSLVAGLAVDTQYF

J: TRBJ2-3
V: TRBV30
size: NA
D: NA
DNA: TGTGCCTGGCTAGCCGGGGAACAGTATTTT
CDR3: CAWLAGEQYF

J: TRBJ1-2
V: TRBV28
size: NA
D: NA
DNA: TGTGCCAGCAGTTTTGATGCGGGCTATGGCTACACCTTC
CDR3: CASSFDAGYGYTF

J: TRBJ1-3
V: TRBV19
size: NA
D: TRBD1
DNA: TGTGCCAGTAGTCTTCGGACAGGGGTGGCAAACACCATATATTTT
CDR3: CASSLRTGVANTIYF

J: TRBJ2-2
V: TRBV7-9
size: many
D: NA
DNA: TGTGCCAGCAGCTTTCGTTCAGGGGTGGACACCGGGGAGCTGTTTTTT
CDR3: CASSFRSGVDTGELFF

J: TRBJ2-7
V: TRBV28
size: NA
D: NA
DNA: TGTGCCAGCAGTCCTCTAACAGGGAGACTCGCCTACGAGCAGTACTTC
CDR3: CASSPLTGRLAYEQYF

J: TRBJ2-3
V: TRBV3-1/TRBV3-2
size: NA
D: TRBD2
DNA: TGTGCCAGCAGCCAGACTAGCGGGAGTGTCGGGACAGATACGCAGTATTTT
CDR3: CASSQTSGSVGTDTQYF

J: TRBJ2-5
V: TRBV27
size: few
D: NA
DNA: TGTGCCAGCAGTTTAATGCGACAGCAAGAGACCCAGTACTTC
CDR3: CASSLMRQQETQYF

J: TRBJ1-4
V: TRBV27
size: NA
D: NA
DNA: TGTGCCAGCAGTAAGGTGGACAGACCACTTAATGAAAAACTGCTTTTT
CDR3: CASSKVDRPLNEKLLF

J: TRBJ1-2
V: TRBV27
size: few
D: NA
DNA: TGTGCCAGCGGATGGCCGACAGGAAACTATGGCTACACCTTC
CDR3: CASGWPTGNYGYTF

J: TRBJ2-7
V: TRBV15
size: once
D: TRBD2
DNA: TGTGCCACCAGCAGAGATTGGACTAGCGGCGCCTACGAGCAGTACTTC
CDR3: CATSRDWTSGAYEQYF

J: TRBJ2-2
V: TRBV6-2/TRBV6-3
size: NA
D: NA
DNA: TGTGCCAGCAGTTACGGGGGGTGGTTGCGGGACAACACCGGGGAGCTGTTTTTT
CDR3: CASSYGGWLRDNTGELFF

J: TRBJ2-6
V: TRBV2
size: NA
D: NA
DNA: TGTGCCAGCAGTACAGGGTTGGCTGGGGCCAACGTCCTGACTTTC
CDR3: CASSTGLAGANVLTF

J: TRBJ1-5
V: TRBV19
size: NA
D: NA
DNA: TGTGCCAGTAGAGGGCAGGGGACCCTTCCGAATCAGCCCCAGCATTTT
CDR3: CASRGQGTLPNQPQHF

J: TRBJ2-1
V: TRBV15
size: once
D: TRBD2
DNA: TGTGCCACCAGCACGTATCGGGAGGGGGTCGATGAGCAGTTCTTC
CDR3: CATSTYREGVDEQFF

J: TRBJ1-1
V: TRBV5-4
size: NA
D: NA
DNA: TGTGCCAGCAGCGCGGAAGTCCAGAACACTGAAGCTTTCTTT
CDR3: CASSAEVQNTEAFF

J: TRBJ2-2
V: TRBV5-1
size: NA
D: TRBD1
DNA: TGCGCCAGCAGCCCGGATGGGGGACAGGGGGCCTCCGGGGAGCTGTTTTTT
CDR3: CASSPDGGQGASGELFF

J: TRBJ2-1
V: TRBV30
size: NA
D: TRBD1
DNA: TGTGCCAGTGAGGGGGCAAGTAATGAGCAGTTCTTC
CDR3: CASEGASNEQFF

J: TRBJ1-1
V: TRBV7-9
size: NA
D: NA
DNA: TGTGCCAGCAGCTTAGATCCGGGGAGCGGTGAAGCTTTCTTT
CDR3: CASSLDPGSGEAFF

J: TRBJ2-5
V: TRBV18
size: NA
D: TRBD1
DNA: TGTGCCAGCTCACCACCGGGACAGGGCCGAGAGACCCAGTACTTC
CDR3: CASSPPGQGRETQYF

J: TRBJ1-6
V: TRBV19
size: NA
D: NA
DNA: TGTGCCAGCAAAATGGGAGGGGATAATTCACCCCTCCACTTT
CDR3: CASKMGGDNSPLHF

J: TRBJ2-1
V: TRBV9
size: NA
D: TRBD2
DNA: TGTGCCAGCAGCCTAGCGGGAGAGGGCTACAATGAGCAGTTCTTC
CDR3: CASSLAGEGYNEQFF

J: TRBJ1-3
V: TRBV7-9
size: NA
D: NA
DNA: TGTGCCAGCATCTCGGACACGGGAAACACCATATATTTT
CDR3: CASISDTGNTIYF

J: TRBJ1-4
V: TRBV14
size: once
D: NA
DNA: TGTGCCAGCAGCCAACTACAGGGTCTTGGAGAAAAACTGTTTTTT
CDR3: CASSQLQGLGEKLFF

J: TRBJ1-4
V: TRBV3-1/TRBV3-2
size: NA
D: NA
DNA: TGTGCCAGCAGCCAAATGGCCTCTTTAAACCTGCTTTTT
CDR3: CASSQMASLNLLF

J: TRBJ2-1
V: TRBV28
size: NA
D: TRBD2
DNA: TGTGCCAGCAGTTTAGGGGCTAGCGGGGTCTACAATGAGCAGTTCTTC
CDR3: CASSLGASGVYNEQFF

J: TRBJ1-1
V: TRBV7-2
size: few
D: NA
DNA: TGTGCCAGCAGCATAAACGACAGGTCTGAAGCTTTCTTT
CDR3: CASSINDRSEAFF

J: TRBJ1-2
V: TRBV2
size: NA
D: TRBD1
DNA: TGTGCCAGGTGGGGTACAGGGGAGAACTATGGCTACACCTTC
CDR3: CARWGTGENYGYTF

J: TRBJ2-5
V: TRBV5-4
size: NA
D: TRBD1
DNA: TGTGCCAGCAGCGGTAGACAGGGAACCGGGCAAGAGACCCAGTACTTC
CDR3: CASSGRQGTGQETQYF

J: TRBJ2-2
V: TRBV10-2
size: NA
D: NA
DNA: TGCGCCAGCAGTGACAGGGACACCGGGGAGCTGTTTTTT
CDR3: CASSDRDTGELFF

J: TRBJ2-7
V: TRBV7-2
size: NA
D: NA
DNA: TGTGCCAGCAGCTTAAATCCAGACACCTACGAGCAGTACTTC
CDR3: CASSLNPDTYEQYF

J: TRBJ1-6
V: TRBV15
size: NA
D: NA
DNA: TGTGCCACCAGCAGAGATCTTGGAGGGAGGCATTCACCCCTCCACTTT
CDR3: CATSRDLGGRHSPLHF

J: TRBJ2-3
V: TRBV7-2
size: NA
D: TRBD2
DNA: TGTGCCAGCAGCCCAAGACTAGCGGGAAGCACAGATACGCAGTATTTT
CDR3: CASSPRLAGSTDTQYF

J: TRBJ1-1
V: TRBV10-3
size: NA
D: TRBD1
DNA: TGTGCCATCAGAGAAGGGGGCTCGGTCATGGACATACGGAACACTGAAGCTTTCTTT
CDR3: CAIREGGSVMDIRNTEAFF

J: TRBJ2-7
V: TRBV19
size: few
D: NA
DNA: TGTGCCAGTAGTACTCTCGGGGGATCCTACGAGCAGTACTTC
CDR3: CASSTLGGSYEQYF

J: TRBJ2-7
V: TRBV10-1
size: few
D: TRBD2
DNA: TGCGCCAGCAGTTCCCTAGCGGGACCTCCTTACGAGCAGTACTTC
CDR3: CASSSLAGPPYEQYF

J: TRBJ2-7
V: TRBV29-1
size: NA
D: TRBD2
DNA: TGCAGCGTTGCCATGGGGACTAGCGACTACGAGCAGTACTTC
CDR3: CSVAMGTSDYEQYF

J: TRBJ2-2
V: TRBV7-9
size: few
D: NA
DNA: TGTGCCAGCACCAAGGAGTCCGGGGAGCTGTTTTTT
CDR3: CASTKESGELFF

J: TRBJ2-1
V: TRBV11-3
size: NA
D: NA
DNA: TGTGCCAGCAGCCCCCAGGGCGGGACCCCTAATGAGCAGTTCTTC
CDR3: CASSPQGGTPNEQFF

J: TRBJ2-7
V: TRBV6-2/TRBV6-3
size: once
D: NA
DNA: TGTGCCAGCAGTTCCGTAGTCTTCCACGAGCAGTACTTC
CDR3: CASSSVVFHEQYF